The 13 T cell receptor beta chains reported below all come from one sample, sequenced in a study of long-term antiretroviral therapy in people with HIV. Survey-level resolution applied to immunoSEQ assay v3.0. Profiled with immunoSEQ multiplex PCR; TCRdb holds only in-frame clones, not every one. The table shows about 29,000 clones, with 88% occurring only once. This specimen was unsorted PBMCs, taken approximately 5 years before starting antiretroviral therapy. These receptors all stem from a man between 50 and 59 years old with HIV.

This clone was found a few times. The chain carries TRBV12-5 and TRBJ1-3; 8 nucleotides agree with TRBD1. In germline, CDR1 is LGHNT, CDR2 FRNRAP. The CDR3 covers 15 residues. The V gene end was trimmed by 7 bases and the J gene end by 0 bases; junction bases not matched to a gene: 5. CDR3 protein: CASVPTGGSGNTIYF. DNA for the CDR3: TGTGCTAGTGTTCCCACAGGGGGCTCTGGAAACACCATATATTTT. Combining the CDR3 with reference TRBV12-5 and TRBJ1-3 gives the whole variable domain DARVTQTPRHKVTEMGQEVTMRCQPILGHNTVFWYRQTMMQGLELLAYFRNRAPLDDSGMPKDRFSAEMPDATLATLKIQPSEPRDSAVYFCASVPTGGSGNTIYFGEGSWLTVV.

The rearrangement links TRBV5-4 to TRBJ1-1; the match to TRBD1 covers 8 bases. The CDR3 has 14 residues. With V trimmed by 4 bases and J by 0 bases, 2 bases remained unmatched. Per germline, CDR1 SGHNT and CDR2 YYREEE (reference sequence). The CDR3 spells CASSTGQVNTEAFF. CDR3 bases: TGTGCCAGCAGCACGGGACAGGTGAACACTGAAGCTTTCTTT.

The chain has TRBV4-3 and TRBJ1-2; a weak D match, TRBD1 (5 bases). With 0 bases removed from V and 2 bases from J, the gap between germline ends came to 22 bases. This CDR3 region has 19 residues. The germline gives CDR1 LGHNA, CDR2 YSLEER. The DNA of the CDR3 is TGCGCCAGCAGCCAAGATTTCGAAAGGGGAAACAATTTAAACTATGGCTACACCTTC. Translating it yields CASSQDFERGNNLNYGYTF.

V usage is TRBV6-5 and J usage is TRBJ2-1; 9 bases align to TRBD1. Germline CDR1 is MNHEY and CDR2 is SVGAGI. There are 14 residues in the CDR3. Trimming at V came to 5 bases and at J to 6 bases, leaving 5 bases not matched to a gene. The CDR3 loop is CASSRGQGSNEQFF. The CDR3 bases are TGTGCCAGCAGTCGGGGACAGGGTTCCAATGAGCAGTTCTTC.

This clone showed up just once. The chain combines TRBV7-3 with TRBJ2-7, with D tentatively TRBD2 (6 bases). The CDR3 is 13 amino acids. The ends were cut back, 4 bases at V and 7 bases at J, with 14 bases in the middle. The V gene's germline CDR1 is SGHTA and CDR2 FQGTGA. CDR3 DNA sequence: TGTGCCAGCAGCTCCCTAGCGTCTGGGGAGCAGTACTTC. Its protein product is CASSSLASGEQYF.

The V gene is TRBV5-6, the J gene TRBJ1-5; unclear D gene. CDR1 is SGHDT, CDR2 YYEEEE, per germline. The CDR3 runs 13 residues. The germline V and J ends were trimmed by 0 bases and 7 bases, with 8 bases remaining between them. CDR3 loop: CASSLGLVQPQHF. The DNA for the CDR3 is TGTGCCAGCAGCTTGGGTTTGGTCCAGCCCCAGCATTTT.

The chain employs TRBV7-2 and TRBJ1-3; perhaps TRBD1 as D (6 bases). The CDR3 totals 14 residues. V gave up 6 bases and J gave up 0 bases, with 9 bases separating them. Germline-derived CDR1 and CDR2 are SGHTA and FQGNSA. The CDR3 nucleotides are TGTGCCAGCAGTAGGACAGTCTCTGGAAACACCATATATTTT. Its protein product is CASSRTVSGNTIYF.

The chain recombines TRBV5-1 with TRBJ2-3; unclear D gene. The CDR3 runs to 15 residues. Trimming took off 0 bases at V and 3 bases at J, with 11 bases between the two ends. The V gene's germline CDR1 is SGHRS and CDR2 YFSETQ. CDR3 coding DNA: TGCGCCAGCAGCTTGGGGGATCTTCGGACAGATACGCAGTATTTT. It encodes CASSLGDLRTDTQYF.

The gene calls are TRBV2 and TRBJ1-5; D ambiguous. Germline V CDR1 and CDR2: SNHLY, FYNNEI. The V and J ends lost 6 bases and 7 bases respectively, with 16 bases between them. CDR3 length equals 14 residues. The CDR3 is CASRLNSGSQPQHF. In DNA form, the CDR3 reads TGTGCCAGCAGGTTGAACAGTGGAAGCCAGCCCCAGCATTTT.

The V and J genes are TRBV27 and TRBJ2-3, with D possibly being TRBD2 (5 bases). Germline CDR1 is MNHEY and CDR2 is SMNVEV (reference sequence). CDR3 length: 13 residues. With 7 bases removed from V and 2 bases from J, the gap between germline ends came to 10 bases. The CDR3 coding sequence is TGTGCCAGCACCAGCGGCCCCACAGATACGCAGTATTTT. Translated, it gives CASTSGPTDTQYF.

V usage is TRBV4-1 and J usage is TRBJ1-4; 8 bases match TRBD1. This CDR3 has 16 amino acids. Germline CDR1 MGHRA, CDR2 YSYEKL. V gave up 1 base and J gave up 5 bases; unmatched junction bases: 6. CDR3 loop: CASSQGAGTGNEKLFF. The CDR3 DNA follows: TGCGCCAGCAGCCAAGGGGCAGGGACAGGAAATGAAAAACTGTTTTTT.

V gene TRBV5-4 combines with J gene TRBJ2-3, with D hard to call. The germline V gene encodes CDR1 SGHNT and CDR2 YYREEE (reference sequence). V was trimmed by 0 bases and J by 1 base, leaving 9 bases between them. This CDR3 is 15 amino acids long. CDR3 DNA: TGTGCCAGCAGCTTGGCGGGTCAGGGCACAGATACGCAGTATTTT. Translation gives CASSLAGQGTDTQYF.

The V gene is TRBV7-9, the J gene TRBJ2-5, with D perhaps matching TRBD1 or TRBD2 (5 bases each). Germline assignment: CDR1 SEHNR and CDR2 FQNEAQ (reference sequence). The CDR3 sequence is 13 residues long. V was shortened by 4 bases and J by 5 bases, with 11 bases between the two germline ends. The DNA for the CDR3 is TGTGCCAGCAGCTCCCGGGGACCTGAGACCCAGTACTTC. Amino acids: CASSSRGPETQYF.